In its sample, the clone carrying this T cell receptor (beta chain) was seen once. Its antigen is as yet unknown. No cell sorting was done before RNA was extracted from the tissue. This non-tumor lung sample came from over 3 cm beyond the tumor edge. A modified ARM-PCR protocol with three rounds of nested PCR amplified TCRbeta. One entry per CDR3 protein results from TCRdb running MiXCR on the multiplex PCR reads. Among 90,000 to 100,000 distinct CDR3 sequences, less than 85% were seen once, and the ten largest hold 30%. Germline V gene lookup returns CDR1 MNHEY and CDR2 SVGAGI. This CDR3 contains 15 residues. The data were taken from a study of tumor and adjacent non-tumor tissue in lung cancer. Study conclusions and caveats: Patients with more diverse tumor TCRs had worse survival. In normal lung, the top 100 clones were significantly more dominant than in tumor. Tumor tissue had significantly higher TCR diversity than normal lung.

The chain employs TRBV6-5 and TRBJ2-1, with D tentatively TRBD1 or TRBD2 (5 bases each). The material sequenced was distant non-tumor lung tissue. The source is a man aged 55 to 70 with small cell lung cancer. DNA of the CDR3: TGTGCTAGCCGTTACTCTGGGGGAGTGTGTAATAAGCAGTTCTTC. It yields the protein CASRYSGGVCNKQFF.